This TCR beta chain is from a study of early T cells in non-severe SARS-CoV-2 infection. This clonotype was seen more than once but under ten times. TCRdb passed the 5' RACE reads through MiXCR, listing each CDR3 protein once. Here the sample spans around 71,000 distinct CDR3 sequences, approximately 15% being singletons. The TCR sequence derives from an adult who was a healthcare worker with PCR-confirmed SARS-CoV-2 infection or an uninfected control (not recorded which). Sample: whole blood, taken at baseline.

CDR3 amino acids: CASSFQTGGTEAFF. The CDR3 coding sequence is TGCGCCAGCAGCTTCCAAACAGGGGGCACTGAAGCTTTCTTT. The chain combines TRBV5-1 with TRBJ1-1, with 8 nucleotides matching TRBD1. V was clipped by 2 bases and J by 4 bases; unmatched bases: 4. Germline V lookup: CDR1 SGHRS, CDR2 YFSETQ. There are 14 residues in the CDR3.